Listed here are 17 T cell receptor beta chains from one sample, sequenced in a study of graft-versus-host responses after intestinal transplantation. From the graft tissue, intraepithelial and lamina propria lymphocytes were released through processing. Measured with immunoSEQ multiplex PCR; TCRdb has only the in-frame clones, and not every one. The sample holds about 18,000 clones, 83% seen once. This specimen consisted of ileum tissue, obtained approximately 590 days after intestinal transplantation. Receptor source: a human patient who received an intestinal transplant, so some T cells may come from the graft donor.

This CDR3 is CASSDTKRGVGYEQYF. For the CDR3, the DNA is TGCGCCAGCAGCGATACAAAGAGGGGGGTCGGATACGAGCAGTACTTC. The chain combines TRBV4-1 with TRBJ2-7; tentatively, D is TRBD1 or TRBD2 (6 bases each). Germline-derived CDR1 and CDR2 are MGHRA and YSYEKL. The germline V and J ends were trimmed by 5 bases and 4 bases, with 21 bases remaining between them. The CDR3 is made up of 16 amino acids.

The rearrangement links TRBV4-1 to TRBJ2-4; TRBD1 aligns across 9 bases. The CDR3 sequence is 16 residues long. Looked up from germline, CDR1 is MGHRA and CDR2 is YSYEKL. V gave up 2 bases and J gave up 7 bases; unmatched junction bases: 9. The CDR3 protein is CASSQPGQGGENIQYF. CDR3 DNA sequence: TGCGCCAGCAGCCAACCGGGACAGGGAGGCGAGAACATTCAGTACTTC.

This sequence joins TRBV7-9 and TRBJ1-2; 8 bases fit TRBD1. The length of the CDR3 is 17 residues. Trimming at V came to 5 bases and at J to 4 bases, leaving 15 bases not matched to a gene. The germline V gene encodes CDR1 SEHNR and CDR2 FQNEAQ (reference sequence). In nucleotides, the CDR3 is TGTGCCAGCAGCCCGAATCTCGCAGGGGGCGTACTCTATGGCTACACCTTC. Residues: CASSPNLAGGVLYGYTF.

The rearrangement uses TRBV30 and TRBJ1-4; possible D gene TRBD1, 5 bases. V was trimmed by 5 bases and J by 0 bases, leaving 10 bases between them. CDR3 size: 14 residues. The germline CDR1 and CDR2 sequences are GTSNPN and SVGIG (reference sequence). Here the CDR3 DNA reads TGTGCCTGGGAGACAGATGCAACTAATGAAAAACTGTTTTTT. Encoded protein: CAWETDATNEKLFF. The full variable domain, rest sourced from reference TRBV30 and TRBJ1-4, is SQTIHQWPATLVQPVGSPLSLECTVEGTSNPNLYWYRQAAGRGLQLLFYSVGIGQISSEVPQNLSASRPQDRQFILSSKKLLLSDSGFYLCAWETDATNEKLFFGSGTQLSVL.

J is TRBJ1-2 and V is TRBV19; 8 bases line up with TRBD1. The ends lost 3 bases at V and 4 bases at J; junction bases unmatched: 13. Germline V lookup: CDR1 LNHDA, CDR2 SQIVND (reference sequence). The CDR3 sequence is 17 residues long. The CDR3 region has the DNA TGTGCCAGTAGTATGCACCACGACAGGGGAGGCCTCTATGGCTACACCTTC. Protein product: CASSMHHDRGGLYGYTF.

This rearrangement joins TRBV6-5 to TRBJ2-2; no clear D gene. Trimming took 8 bases from V and 6 from J, leaving 10 bases between them. Germline-derived CDR1 and CDR2 are MNHEY and SVGAGI. The CDR3 runs to 12 residues. The CDR3 reads CASRTFSGELFF. In nucleotides, the CDR3 is TGTGCCAGCCGTACCTTTTCCGGGGAGCTGTTTTTT.

This clone occurred once. V is TRBV27 and J is TRBJ2-7; TRBD1 aligns across 8 bases. The J segment lost 2 bases and the V segment lost 5 bases, leaving 5 bases of the junction unmatched. The CDR3 length is 14 residues. CDR1 is MNHEY and CDR2 is SMNVEV in the germline V gene (reference sequence). This CDR3 is CASSIRGPTYEQYF. Written as DNA, the CDR3 is TGTGCCAGCAGTATCAGGGGGCCTACCTACGAGCAGTACTTC.

This sequence joins TRBV6-5 and TRBJ2-1, with 13 bases identical to TRBD2. Germline lookup yields CDR1 MNHEY and CDR2 SVGAGI. With 7 bases clipped from V and 9 bases from J, the junction kept 6 bases outside the gene matches. The CDR3 consists of 14 residues. CDR3 coding DNA: TGTGCCAGCAATCGACTAGCGGGGGGAGGTGAGCAGTTCTTC. This encodes CASNRLAGGGEQFF.

As DNA, the CDR3 is TGTGCCTGGAGTGTACTAGGGCTCGATCAGCCCCAGCATTTT. Translating it yields CAWSVLGLDQPQHF. The rearrangement uses TRBV30 and TRBJ1-5; D is uncertain. CDR1 is GTSNPN and CDR2 is SVGIG in the germline V gene (reference sequence). V lost 0 bases and J lost 5, with 11 bases in between. CDR3 length: 14 residues.

J is TRBJ2-7 and V is TRBV4-1, with 8 bases matching TRBD1. Germline V gene sequence: CDR1 MGHRA, CDR2 YSYEKL. Germline trimming cut 0 bases from V and 4 bases from J; bases unmatched to any gene: 5. This CDR3 is 15 amino acids long. The CDR3 DNA follows: TGCGCCAGCAGCCAAGATGATACAGGGGGGTACGAGCAGTACTTC. Encoded protein: CASSQDDTGGYEQYF.

J is TRBJ2-5 and V is TRBV10-3; no clear D gene. The CDR3 covers 12 residues. Germline-derived CDR1 and CDR2 are ENHRY and SYGVKD. V shed 0 bases and J shed 5 bases, with 4 bases lying between them. As DNA, the CDR3 is TGTGCCATCAGTGAGTCGAGGGAGACCCAGTACTTC. This gives the protein CAISESRETQYF.

V gene TRBV27 combines with J gene TRBJ1-2; 7 nucleotides agree with TRBD1. The trim removed 6 bases at V and 3 bases at J, leaving 7 bases unmatched. From germline, CDR1 is MNHEY and CDR2 SMNVEV (reference sequence). This CDR3 is built from 14 residues. The CDR3 here is CASSRQGEYYGYTF. The CDR3 region has the DNA TGTGCCAGCAGCCGACAGGGAGAATACTATGGCTACACCTTC.

This clone appeared a few times. The V call is TRBV6-5, the J call TRBJ1-1; D unresolved. The V end was cut by 10 bases, the J end by 3 bases, with 15 bases between. Germline loops: CDR1 MNHEY, CDR2 SVGAGI. There are 13 residues in the CDR3. CDR3 sequence: CATKKNTDTEAFF. As DNA, the CDR3 is TGTGCCACCAAAAAGAACACCGACACTGAAGCTTTCTTT.

This clone was detected once. DNA for the CDR3: TGTGCCTGGATGACAAACCTCTCTGGGGCCAACGTCCTGACTTTC. Translating gives CAWMTNLSGANVLTF. This chain joins TRBV30 and TRBJ2-6, with D hard to call. The CDR3 totals 15 residues. The V and J ends lost 4 bases and 0 bases respectively, with 10 bases between them. In germline, CDR1 is GTSNPN, CDR2 SVGIG (reference sequence).

J is TRBJ2-1 and V is TRBV7-8; perhaps TRBD2 as D (5 bases). This CDR3 is 17 amino acids long. Trimming stripped 1 base from V and 6 bases from J, with 19 bases between. Germline-derived CDR1 and CDR2 are SGHVS and FQNEAQ. The CDR3 DNA reads TGTGCCAGCAGCTTAGGCCCCCTTCGAGCTGGGAGCAATGAGCAGTTCTTC. Encoded protein: CASSLGPLRAGSNEQFF.

As DNA, the CDR3 is TGTGCCAGCAGTTACTCTCTGGGGGAAACGAACACTGAAGCTTTCTTT. Translating it yields CASSYSLGETNTEAFF. The V gene is TRBV6-6, the J gene TRBJ1-1, with a tentative D call TRBD1 (5 bases). The CDR3 runs 16 residues. V dropped 0 bases and J dropped 1 base, with 12 bases sitting between them. The germline gives CDR1 MNHNY, CDR2 SVGAGI (reference sequence).

Only one count was recorded for this clone. The chain is built from TRBV2 and TRBJ2-3; 14 bases are shared with TRBD2. The CDR3 spans 17 residues. Per germline, CDR1 SNHLY and CDR2 FYNNEI. Unmatched junction bases numbered 7, after V lost 5 bases and J lost 3 bases. CDR3 amino acids: CASSPTTSGGATDTQYF. CDR3 coding DNA: TGTGCCAGCAGTCCAACGACTAGCGGGGGGGCGACAGATACGCAGTATTTT.